Below are 11 T cell receptor beta chains sequenced from a single sample in a study of cytomegalovirus exposure and HLA in healthy donors listed by TCRdb under 2017. The library was generated by the immunoSEQ multiplex PCR assay. Imported from immuneACCESS, the table was reduced by TCRdb to in-frame sequences with V and J called. These copies leave out some clones; in studies compared against another copy, an unresolved V gene accounts for under half, and the cause of the remainder is not known. Here the sample has 55,000 to 70,000 clones; 91% occur a single time. The ten largest clones add up to around 2% of the sample. Sequenced input: PBMCs. These receptors originate from a woman aged 30 to 39 in good health and CMV-seronegative.

This clone was observed a single time. The gene calls are TRBV6-5 and TRBJ2-7; TRBD2 aligns across 11 bases. After removal of 7 bases from V and 3 bases from J, the junction contained 5 bases not matched to a gene. CDR1 and CDR2 (germline): MNHEY, SVGAGI. The CDR3 runs to 14 residues. The CDR3 spells CASTRTSGRYEQYF. In nucleotides, the CDR3 is TGTGCCAGCACCCGGACTAGCGGGCGCTACGAGCAGTACTTC.

This chain joins TRBV6-1 and TRBJ1-5; tentatively, D is TRBD1 (6 bases). Germline V gene data show CDR1 as MNHNS and CDR2 as SASEGT. This CDR3 is built from 14 residues. V was pared by 4 bases and J by 5 bases, with 12 bases between. CDR3 region: CASSVRGAHQPQHF. The CDR3 DNA follows: TGTGCCAGCAGTGTTCGGGGGGCGCATCAGCCCCAGCATTTT.

The J gene is TRBJ1-2, the V gene TRBV27; 9 nucleotides match TRBD1. Germline lookup yields CDR1 MNHEY and CDR2 SMNVEV (reference sequence). Trimming removed 6 bases from V and 4 bases from J; junction bases left unmatched: 9. The CDR3 spans 15 residues. CDR3 loop: CASRRGNRGPYGYTF. The CDR3 coding sequence is TGTGCCAGCAGGCGGGGGAACAGGGGGCCCTATGGCTACACCTTC.

The V gene is TRBV6-1, the J gene TRBJ2-1; possibly TRBD1 for D (5 bases). Trimming stripped 4 bases from V and 0 bases from J, with 16 bases between. This CDR3 is built from 17 residues. Per germline, CDR1 MNHNS and CDR2 SASEGT. The CDR3 sequence: CASSGPQDTSSYNEQFF. CDR3 sequence (DNA): TGTGCCAGCAGTGGCCCCCAGGACACAAGCTCCTACAATGAGCAGTTCTTC.

V gene TRBV5-1 combines with J gene TRBJ2-1; 8 bases align to TRBD1. The CDR3 covers 15 residues. CDR1 is SGHRS, CDR2 YFSETQ, per germline. Unmatched junction bases numbered 4, after V lost 0 bases and J lost 5 bases. CDR3 in DNA: TGCGCCAGCAGCTTGGCCGCGACAGGGGACAATGAGCAGTTCTTC. Translation gives CASSLAATGDNEQFF.

This clone was seen a single time. The rearrangement links TRBV7-6 to TRBJ2-3; TRBD2 matches 10 bases. The length of the CDR3 is 18 residues. V lost 2 bases to trimming and J lost 0 bases; unmatched junction nucleotides: 8. The V gene's germline CDR1 is SGHVS and CDR2 FNYEAQ. For the CDR3, the DNA is TGTGCCAGCAGCTTATTTATAGCGGGGGGCTCTAGCACAGATACGCAGTATTTT. Its translation is CASSLFIAGGSSTDTQYF.

This chain links TRBV2 with TRBJ2-1, with 10 positions matching TRBD2. The V gene's germline CDR1 is SNHLY and CDR2 FYNNEI. Losses at the gene ends were 5 bases for V and 6 bases for J; bases not matched to a gene: 7. CDR3 size: 15 residues. The DNA of the CDR3 is TGTGCCAGCAGTCCGGGACTAGCGACGGGCAATGAGCAGTTCTTC. Its protein is CASSPGLATGNEQFF.

Only one count was recorded for this clone. This rearrangement joins TRBV6-5 to TRBJ2-1, with 9 bases matching TRBD2. Trimming cost V 4 bases and J 7 bases; bases outside gene matches: 8. Germline CDR1 is MNHEY and CDR2 is SVGAGI. The CDR3 runs 15 residues. CDR3 nucleotide sequence: TGTGCCAGCAGTTGGGGACTAGCAGTAGAAAATGAGCAGTTCTTC. This encodes CASSWGLAVENEQFF.

The chain carries TRBV28 and TRBJ2-4; a possible D gene is TRBD2 (5 bases). V was cut by 6 bases and J by 7 bases, with 13 bases left in between. The CDR3 totals 13 residues. CDR1 is MDHEN and CDR2 is SYDVKM in the germline V gene. CDR3 sequence (DNA): TGTGCCAGCAGGTGGGCCTCGGGGAACATTCAGTACTTC. It yields the protein CASRWASGNIQYF.

In this sample, this clone turned up once. CDR3 sequence reads: CASSPTMTYEQFF. In nucleotides, the CDR3 is TGTGCCAGCAGCCCGACTATGACGTATGAGCAGTTCTTC. The chain uses TRBV7-9 and TRBJ2-1, with TRBD2 as a possible D gene (5 bases). V was pared by 5 bases and J by 8 bases, with 13 bases between. Germline-derived CDR1 and CDR2 are SEHNR and FQNEAQ (reference sequence). This CDR3 region has 13 residues.

This clone was observed a few times. The chain employs TRBV14 and TRBJ2-7; D gene unclear. Trimming took 8 bases from V and 3 from J, leaving 8 bases between them. The length of the CDR3 is 11 residues. Germline V gives CDR1 SGHDN, CDR2 FVKESK. CDR3 amino acids: CASGAYYEQYF. The DNA for the CDR3 is TGTGCCAGCGGAGCCTACTACGAGCAGTACTTC.